This TCR beta chain was captured in a study of vaccination and CD4 T cells after COVID-19. Notes on this clonotype: Its antigen is as yet unknown.

Trimming left V 4 bases short and J 4 bases short, with 23 bases between. Germline CDR1 DFQATT, CDR2 SNEGSKA (reference sequence). This CDR3 comprises 17 residues. Study results and caveats: Early post-infection timepoints were missing, and relatively few convalescent patients were studied. For SARS-CoV-2-reactive clonotypes, the median went from approximately 21 to 38, a nonsignificant increase.

From the PCR reads, TCRdb called clonotypes with MiXCR, one entry per CDR3 protein. Among about 18,000 distinct CDR3 sequences listed, 62% were seen once. The source is a human donor who had recovered from COVID-19. Material: CD4+ T cells from blood, obtained before SARS-CoV-2 vaccination. The chain employs TRBV20-1 and TRBJ2-1; D is perhaps TRBD2 (6 bases). CDR3 residues: CSANPRGSRRAYNEQFF. The CDR3 DNA sequence: TGCAGTGCTAACCCACGAGGGAGCCGGAGGGCTTACAATGAGCAGTTCTTC.